One T cell receptor beta chain is described in this entry. This specimen comes from a study of blood T cell repertoires in COVID-19. The protocol was immunoSEQ multiplex PCR, while the TCRdb copy is restricted to in-frame clones and leaves out a portion. The table lists some 300,000 clones, about 90% of them singletons. The sequenced material came from PBMCs or T cells enriched from blood (not recorded which). This TCR was sampled from a woman aged 25 to 45 who had recovered from COVID-19.

CDR3 sequence (DNA): TGCAGCGTTGAAGATCCTGTATACACTGGGAGCTATGGCTACACCTTC. Amino acid sequence: CSVEDPVYTGSYGYTF. The J gene is TRBJ1-2, the V gene TRBV29-1; D is uncertain. The CDR3 spans 16 residues. Germline V gene lookup returns CDR1 SQVTM and CDR2 ANQGSEA. Trimming took off 0 bases at V and 4 bases at J, with 18 bases between the two ends.